This T cell receptor (beta chain) was sequenced for a study of regulatory T cells in long-lasting Graves disease. Study information: With positive TSH receptor antibodies and over 5 years of antithyroid drugs, Graves' disease was considered persistent.

General observations from the study: More public clonotypes were shared by persistent patients (fewer than 3,000) than by new patients (about 970). Persistent disease preferred TRBV28, TRBJ1-2 and TRBJ2-5; new disease, TRBV20-1 and TRBJ2-1.

As regards this clonotype: The antigen remains unidentified.

The CDR3 runs to 15 residues. V was pared by 0 bases and J by 2 bases, with 3 bases of the junction left unmatched. Germline V CDR1 and CDR2: SGDLS, YYNGEE. TCR beta libraries were built with iRepertoire HTBI primers and Arm-PCR of CDR3 regions. From the multiplex PCR reads, TCRdb called clonotypes with MiXCR, one entry per CDR3 protein. Of around 510,000 distinct CDR3 sequences listed, around 21% are singletons. Described time point: persistent/refractory GD, antithyroid drugs over 5 years with positive TRAb. PBMC RNA was the source of the TCR library. V gene TRBV9 combines with J gene TRBJ1-1; 8 positions agree with TRBD1. The receptor was derived from a female donor with Graves disease. The source material was peripheral blood mononuclear cells (PBMCs), sampled when the disease was refractory, from a patient treated with antithyroid drugs. The CDR3 here is CASSVEAGGNTEAFF. The CDR3 DNA follows: TGTGCCAGCAGCGTAGAGGCAGGGGGCAACACTGAAGCTTTCTTT.